This TCR beta chain originates from a study of CD8+ T cells in alopecia areata. General study points: The study found TCR sharing across patients less clear than in mice, possibly for HLA reasons.

cDNA reverse transcribed from extracted RNA served as the sequencing template. The data were produced by immunoSEQ multiplex PCR, yet TCRdb's version contains in-frame clones alone and is incomplete. In the table there are 140,000 to 150,000 clones, about 60% of which are singletons. This clone was picked up a small number of times. Its antigen is unknown. CDR3 length equals 14 residues. From germline, CDR1 is SNHLY and CDR2 FYNNEI. V lost 6 bases, J lost 8 bases, and 19 bases lay in between. This clonotype originated in a human donor with alopecia areata. This rearrangement joins TRBV2 to TRBJ1-1; D might be TRBD1 (6 bases). Sample: CD4+ T cells sorted from blood, taken at week 0. CDR3 loop: CASSPWGGRGEAFF. In DNA form, the CDR3 reads TGTGCCAGCAGCCCCTGGGGGGGGCGAGGCGAAGCTTTCTTT.